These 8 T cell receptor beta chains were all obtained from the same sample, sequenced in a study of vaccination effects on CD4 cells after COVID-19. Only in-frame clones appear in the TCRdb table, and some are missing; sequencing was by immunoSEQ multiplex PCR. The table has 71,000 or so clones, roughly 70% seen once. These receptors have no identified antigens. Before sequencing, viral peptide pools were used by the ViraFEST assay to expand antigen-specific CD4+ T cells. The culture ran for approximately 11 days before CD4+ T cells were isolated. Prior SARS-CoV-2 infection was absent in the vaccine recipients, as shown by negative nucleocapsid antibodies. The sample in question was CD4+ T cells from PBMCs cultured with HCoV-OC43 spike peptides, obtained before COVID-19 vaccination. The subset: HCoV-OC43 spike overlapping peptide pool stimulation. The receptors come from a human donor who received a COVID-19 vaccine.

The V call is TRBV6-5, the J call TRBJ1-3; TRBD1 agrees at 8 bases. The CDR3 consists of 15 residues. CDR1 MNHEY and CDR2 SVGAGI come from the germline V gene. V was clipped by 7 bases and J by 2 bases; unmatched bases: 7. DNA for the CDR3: TGTGCCAGCAACGTCGACAGGGGAGCTGGAAACACCATATATTTT. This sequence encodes CASNVDRGAGNTIYF.

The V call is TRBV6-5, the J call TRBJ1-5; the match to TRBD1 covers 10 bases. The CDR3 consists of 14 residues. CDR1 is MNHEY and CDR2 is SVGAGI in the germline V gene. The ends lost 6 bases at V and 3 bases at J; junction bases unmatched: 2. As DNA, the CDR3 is TGTGCCAGCAGAGGGACAGGGGACAATCAGCCCCAGCATTTT. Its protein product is CASRGTGDNQPQHF.

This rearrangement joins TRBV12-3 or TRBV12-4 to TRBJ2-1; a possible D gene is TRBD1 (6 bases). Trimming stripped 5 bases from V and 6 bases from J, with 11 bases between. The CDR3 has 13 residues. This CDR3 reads CASSIRGSNEQFF. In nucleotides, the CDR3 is TGTGCCAGCAGTATCAGGGGAAGCAATGAGCAGTTCTTC.

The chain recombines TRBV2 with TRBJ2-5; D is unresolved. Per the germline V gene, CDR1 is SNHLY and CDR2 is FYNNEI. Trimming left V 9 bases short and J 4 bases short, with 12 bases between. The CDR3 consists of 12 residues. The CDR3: CASFGFGETQYF. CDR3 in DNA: TGTGCCAGTTTCGGGTTTGGAGAGACCCAGTACTTC.

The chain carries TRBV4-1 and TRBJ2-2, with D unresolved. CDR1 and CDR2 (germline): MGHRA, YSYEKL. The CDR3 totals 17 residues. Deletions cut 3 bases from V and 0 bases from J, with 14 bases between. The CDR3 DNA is TGCGCCAGCAGCCATCAAGGGCAGTTCGCGAACACCGGGGAGCTGTTTTTT. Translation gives CASSHQGQFANTGELFF.

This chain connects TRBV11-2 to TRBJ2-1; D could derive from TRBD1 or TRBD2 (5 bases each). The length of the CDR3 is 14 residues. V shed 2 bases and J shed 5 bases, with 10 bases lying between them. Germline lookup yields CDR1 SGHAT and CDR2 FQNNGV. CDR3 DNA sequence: TGTGCCAGCAGCTTACTGAGGGGAGACAATGAGCAGTTCTTC. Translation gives CASSLLRGDNEQFF.

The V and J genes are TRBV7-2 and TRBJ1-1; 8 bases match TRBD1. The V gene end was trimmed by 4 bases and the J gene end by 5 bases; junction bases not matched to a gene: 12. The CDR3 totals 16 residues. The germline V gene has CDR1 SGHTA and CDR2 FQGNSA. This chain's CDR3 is CASSSHRLRGRTEAFF. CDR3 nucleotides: TGTGCCAGCAGCTCTCACCGCCTCAGGGGGCGGACTGAAGCTTTCTTT.

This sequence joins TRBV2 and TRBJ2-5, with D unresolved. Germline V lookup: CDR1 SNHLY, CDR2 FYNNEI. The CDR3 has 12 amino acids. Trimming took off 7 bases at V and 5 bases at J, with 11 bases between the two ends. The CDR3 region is CASTKGRETQYF. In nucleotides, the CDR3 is TGTGCCAGCACTAAGGGCCGGGAGACCCAGTACTTC.